This TCR beta chain emerged from a study of T cells in Graves' hyperthyroidism and ophthalmopathy. Study observations and caveats: The blood repertoire included most of the expanded thyroid clonotypes above 0.001. The model foresaw ophthalmopathy a median approximately 6.1 months prior to onset.

Researchers amplified the TCR beta CDR3 regions from RNA transcripts. The HTBI set primed first-round TCR CDR3 RT-PCR. Each CDR3 protein gets one entry after TCRdb re-called the multiplex PCR reads with MiXCR. This table holds a few hundred thousand distinct CDR3 sequences, under 15% found once. Across 18 months, stable Graves' hyperthyroidism was marked by no progression to ophthalmopathy. Diagnosis of hyperthyroidism was new in patients aged 18 to 65, and its duration was under 2 months. Germline CDR1 reads KGHDR; CDR2 reads SFDVKD. This CDR3 is built from 14 residues. Trimming left V 0 bases short and J 3 bases short, with 7 bases between. This clonotype was counted at least ten times. Its matching antigen is unknown.

Sequences were obtained from blood. This clonotype was sampled from a young woman with Graves' hyperthyroidism. J is TRBJ1-2 and V is TRBV24-1; D ambiguous. The CDR3, as DNA: TGTGCCACCAGTGATTTGTACAGCTACTATGGCTACACCTTC. Translated, it gives CATSDLYSYYGYTF.